The clone carrying this T cell receptor beta chain was detected only once. One Seattle source followed patients from active infection through their disease course. The sample originates from a study of blood T cell repertoires in COVID-19. Overall study: In each case, the material was cDNA or gDNA derived from T cells, B-cell-depleted T cells, or PBMCs.

This table comes from immunoSEQ multiplex PCR, and its TCRdb copy is limited to in-frame clones, with some not included. The sample gives over 200,000 clones, about 90% of which show up once; 0.7% to 0.85% is in the top ten. Germline V lookup: CDR1 SGDLS, CDR2 YYNGEE. The V end was cut by 7 bases, the J end by 7 bases, with 15 bases between. The CDR3 length is 13 residues. The specimen was peripheral blood. V usage is TRBV9 and J usage is TRBJ1-5, with D possibly being TRBD1 (5 bases). The source is a man between 60 and 70 years old with COVID-19, enrolled during active disease. The CDR3 sequence is CASSEQAGQPQHF. The DNA for the CDR3 is TGTGCCAGCTCCGAGCAAGCAGGGCAGCCCCAGCATTTT.